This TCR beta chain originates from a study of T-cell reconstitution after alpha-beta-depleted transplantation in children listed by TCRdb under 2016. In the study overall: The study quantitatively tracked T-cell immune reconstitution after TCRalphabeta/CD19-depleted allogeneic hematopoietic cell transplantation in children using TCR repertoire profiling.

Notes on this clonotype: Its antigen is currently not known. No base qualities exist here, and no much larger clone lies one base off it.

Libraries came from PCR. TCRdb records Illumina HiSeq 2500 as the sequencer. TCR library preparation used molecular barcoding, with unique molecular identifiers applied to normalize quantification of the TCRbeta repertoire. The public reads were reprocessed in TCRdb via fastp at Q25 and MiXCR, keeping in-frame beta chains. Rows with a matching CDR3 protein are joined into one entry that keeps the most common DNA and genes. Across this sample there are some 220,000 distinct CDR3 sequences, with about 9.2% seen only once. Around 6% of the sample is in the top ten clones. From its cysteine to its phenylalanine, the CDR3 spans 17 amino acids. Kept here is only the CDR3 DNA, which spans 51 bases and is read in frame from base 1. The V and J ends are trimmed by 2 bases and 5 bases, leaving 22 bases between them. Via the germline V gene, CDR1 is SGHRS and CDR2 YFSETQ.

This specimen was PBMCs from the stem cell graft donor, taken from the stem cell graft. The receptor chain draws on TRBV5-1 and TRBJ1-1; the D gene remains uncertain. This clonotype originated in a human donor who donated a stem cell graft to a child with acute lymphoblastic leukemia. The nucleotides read TGCGCCAGCAGCTTTACCGTTAAAGGGCGGGTTGGTACTGAAGCTTTCTTT. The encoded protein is CASSFTVKGRVGTEAFF.